This T cell receptor (beta chain) was captured by sequencing in a study of OX40 agonist ivuxolimab in advanced cancers. Sequencing was performed with immunoSEQ multiplex PCR; in TCRdb, only in-frame clones are kept and a portion is missing. The table lists tens of thousands of clones, 65% to 85% of them singletons, with more than 3.5% in the top ten. This clone was detected a few times. This CDR3 spans 14 amino acids. The V gene lost 2 bases and the J gene lost 5 bases, with 12 bases spanning the gap. The germline gives CDR1 MNHEY, CDR2 SMNVEV (reference sequence). The chain has TRBV27 and TRBJ1-2; no clear D gene. The sequence was obtained from an adult with an advanced solid tumor such as melanoma, head and neck, liver or kidney cancer. Specimen: CD4+ or CD8+ T cells sorted from blood, collected in a trial of the OX40 agonist ivuxolimab. CDR3 protein: CASSLNGGKYGYTF. CDR3 in DNA: TGTGCCAGCAGTTTAAACGGAGGGAAATATGGCTACACCTTC.